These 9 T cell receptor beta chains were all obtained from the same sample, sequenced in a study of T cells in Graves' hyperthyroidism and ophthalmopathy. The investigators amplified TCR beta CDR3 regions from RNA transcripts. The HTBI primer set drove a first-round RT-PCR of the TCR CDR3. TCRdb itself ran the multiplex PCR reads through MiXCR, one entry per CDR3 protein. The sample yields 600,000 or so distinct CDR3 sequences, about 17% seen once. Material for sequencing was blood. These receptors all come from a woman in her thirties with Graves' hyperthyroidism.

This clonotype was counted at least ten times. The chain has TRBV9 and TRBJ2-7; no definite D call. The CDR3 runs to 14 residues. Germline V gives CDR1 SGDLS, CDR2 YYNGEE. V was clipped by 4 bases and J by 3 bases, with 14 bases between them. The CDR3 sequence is CASSPPRPHYEQYF. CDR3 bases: TGTGCCAGCAGCCCCCCCCGTCCCCACTACGAGCAGTACTTC.

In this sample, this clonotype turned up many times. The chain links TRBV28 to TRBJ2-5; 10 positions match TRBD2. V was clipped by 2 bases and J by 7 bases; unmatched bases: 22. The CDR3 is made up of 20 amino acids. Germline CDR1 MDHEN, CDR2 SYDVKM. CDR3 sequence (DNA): TGTGCCAGCAGTTTACGGGGGCTAGCGGGAGAATCAAGGACACGTGGGACCCAGTACTTC. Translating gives CASSLRGLAGESRTRGTQYF.

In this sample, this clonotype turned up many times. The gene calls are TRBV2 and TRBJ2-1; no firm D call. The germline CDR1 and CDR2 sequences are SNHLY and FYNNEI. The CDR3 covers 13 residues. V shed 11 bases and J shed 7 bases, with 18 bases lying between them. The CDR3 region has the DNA TGTGCCCCCAGGAAAGACTCGACGAATGAGCAGTTCTTC. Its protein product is CAPRKDSTNEQFF.

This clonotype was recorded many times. The CDR3 reads CAISDPGGGRLYNEQFF. The CDR3 nucleotides are TGTGCCATCAGTGACCCGGGCGGGGGGAGGCTCTACAATGAGCAGTTCTTC. This chain links TRBV10-3 with TRBJ2-1, with 8 nucleotides matching TRBD2. CDR1 and CDR2 from the germline V gene are ENHRY and SYGVKD. The junction had 10 bases not matched to a gene; V was cut back by 3 bases and J by 3 bases. The CDR3 sequence is 17 residues long.

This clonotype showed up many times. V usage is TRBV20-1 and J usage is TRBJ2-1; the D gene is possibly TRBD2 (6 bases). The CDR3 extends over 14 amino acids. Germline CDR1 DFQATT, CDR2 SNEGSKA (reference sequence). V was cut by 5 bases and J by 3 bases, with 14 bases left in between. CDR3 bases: TGCAGTGCTTCGGGGGAGACCCTCTACAATGAGCAGTTCTTC. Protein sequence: CSASGETLYNEQFF.

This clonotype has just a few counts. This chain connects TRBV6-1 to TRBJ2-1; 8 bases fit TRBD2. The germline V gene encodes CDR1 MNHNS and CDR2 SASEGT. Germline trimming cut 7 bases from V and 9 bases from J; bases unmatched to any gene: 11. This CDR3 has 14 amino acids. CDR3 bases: TGTGCCAGCAACCCGCCGGGACTAGACCCTGAGCAGTTCTTC. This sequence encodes CASNPPGLDPEQFF.

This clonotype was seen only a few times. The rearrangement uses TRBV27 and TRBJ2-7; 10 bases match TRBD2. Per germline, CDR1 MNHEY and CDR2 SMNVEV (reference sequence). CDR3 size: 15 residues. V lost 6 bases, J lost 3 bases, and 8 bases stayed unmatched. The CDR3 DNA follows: TGTGCCAGCAGACTCGTAGCGGGAGGAGACTACGAGCAGTACTTC. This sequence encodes CASRLVAGGDYEQYF.

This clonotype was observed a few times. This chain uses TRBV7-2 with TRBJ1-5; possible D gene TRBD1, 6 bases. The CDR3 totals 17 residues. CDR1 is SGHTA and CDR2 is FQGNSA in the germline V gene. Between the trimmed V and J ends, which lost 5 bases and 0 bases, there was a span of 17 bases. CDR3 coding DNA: TGTGCCAGCAGCCCGGGGGGGGGACACTATAGCAATCAGCCCCAGCATTTT. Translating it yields CASSPGGGHYSNQPQHF.

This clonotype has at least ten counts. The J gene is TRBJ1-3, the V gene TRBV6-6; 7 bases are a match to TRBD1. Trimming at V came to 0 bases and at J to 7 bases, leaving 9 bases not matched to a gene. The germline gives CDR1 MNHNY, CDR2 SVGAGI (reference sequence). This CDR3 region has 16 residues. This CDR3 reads CASSYSSMTGYNTIYF. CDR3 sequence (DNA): TGTGCCAGCAGTTACTCGTCGATGACAGGGTACAACACCATATATTTT.